The following is a TCR beta chain sequence with its context. No antigen is known for it. This record comes from a study of CD4 T cells in relation to SARS-CoV-2 and coronaviruses. The CDR3 spans 16 residues. From germline, CDR1 is KGHDR and CDR2 SFDVKD. Between the trimmed V and J ends, which lost 1 base and 5 bases, there was a span of 16 bases. Assay: immunoSEQ multiplex PCR; the TCRdb copy retains only in-frame clones and omits some. Of about 36,000 clones listed, 70% to 85% are singletons. The sequenced sample consisted of naive CD4+ T cells from PBMCs, cultured in vitro. This sample's subset: naive CD4+ T cells isolated by negative enrichment. The clonotype was recovered from an adult with COVID-19. This chain connects TRBV24-1 to TRBJ2-5; possibly TRBD1 or TRBD2 for D (5 bases each). The CDR3 region has the DNA TGTGCCACCAGTGATTTTCTTCGGGGTCGGGGCGAGACCCAGTACTTC. It translates to CATSDFLRGRGETQYF.